Below are 6 T cell receptor beta chains sequenced from a single sample in a study of blood T cell repertoires in COVID-19. Produced via immunoSEQ multiplex PCR; TCRdb's table is partial and in-frame only. The table includes under 450,000 clones, over 65% detected once. The sample taken for sequencing was peripheral blood. The receptors originated from a human donor with acute or convalescent COVID-19. The donor label of this sample is uncertain.

The chain has TRBV7-9 and TRBJ1-2; no reliable D call. CDR3 length: 13 residues. From germline, CDR1 is SEHNR and CDR2 FQNEAQ (reference sequence). V lost 3 bases, J lost 8 bases, and 13 bases lay in between. The CDR3 DNA follows: TGTGCCAGCAGCTTCGGCGGGCCTTCGGGCTACACCTTC. Translated: CASSFGGPSGYTF.

The rearrangement joins TRBV11-3 to TRBJ2-1, with TRBD2 identical over 13 bases. V was clipped by 4 bases and J by 9 bases; unmatched bases: 18. Per the germline V gene, CDR1 is SGHNT and CDR2 is YENEEA. This CDR3 has 19 residues. The CDR3 DNA reads as TGTGCCAGCAGCTGGACTACTAGCGGGAGGGCCGATCATCAGGTTGAGCAGTTCTTC. Amino acid sequence: CASSWTTSGRADHQVEQFF.

This clone was found once. The chain links TRBV28 to TRBJ1-4; 9 positions agree with TRBD1. The trim removed 5 bases at V and 4 bases at J, leaving 14 bases unmatched. The CDR3 contains 18 residues. CDR1 is MDHEN and CDR2 is SYDVKM in the germline V gene. The CDR3 region is CASSEITGGARFNEKLFF. The CDR3 DNA follows: TGTGCCAGCAGTGAAATTACAGGGGGCGCTCGTTTTAATGAAAAACTGTTTTTT. The full variable domain, completed using reference TRBV28 and TRBJ1-4, is DVKVTQSSRYLVKRTGEKVFLECVQDMDHENMFWYRQDPGLGLRLIYFSYDVKMKEKGDIPEGYSVSREKKERFSLILESASTNQTSMYLCASSEITGGARFNEKLFFGSGTQLSVL.

The genes are TRBV6-5 and TRBJ1-1, with D possibly being TRBD1 (5 bases). The CDR3 loop spans 15 amino acids. Trimming cost V 7 bases and J 0 bases, with 15 bases left between them. Germline CDR1 MNHEY, CDR2 SVGAGI. The CDR3 nucleotides read TGTGCCAGCAAAGGACAAAGCTTGTTGAACACTGAAGCTTTCTTT. This translates into CASKGQSLLNTEAFF.

This rearrangement joins TRBV18 to TRBJ1-1; a weak D match, TRBD1 (5 bases). V lost 5 bases and J 4 bases, leaving 11 bases between the germline ends. The CDR3 loop spans 13 amino acids. Germline CDR1 reads KGHSH; CDR2 reads LQKENI. The DNA for the CDR3 is TGTGCCAGCTCAAAGGACATGACCACTGAAGCTTTCTTT. Translation gives CASSKDMTTEAFF.

V gene TRBV28 combines with J gene TRBJ2-7; D remains unclear. CDR1 is MDHEN and CDR2 is SYDVKM in the germline V gene. This CDR3 has 12 residues. V was clipped by 5 bases and J by 7 bases, with 12 bases between them. The CDR3 coding sequence is TGTGCCAGCAGTAGTCTCCCTAGGGAGCAGTACTTC. It codes for CASSSLPREQYF.